Following are 25 T cell receptor beta chains from one sample sequenced in a study of blood T cell repertoires in COVID-19. Profiled with immunoSEQ multiplex PCR; TCRdb holds only in-frame clones, not every one. Among about 250,000 clones, roughly 80% were seen once, and the ten largest hold approximately 8%. The specimen was peripheral blood. These receptors were collected from a woman older than 75 with acute or convalescent COVID-19.

V gene TRBV28 combines with J gene TRBJ2-1, with a weak D call TRBD2 (6 bases). The V end lost 6 bases, the J end lost 9 bases, and 12 bases lay between the germline ends. The CDR3 extends over 12 amino acids. The germline CDR1 and CDR2 sequences are MDHEN and SYDVKM. DNA for the CDR3: TGTGCCAGCAGCGCGGGGAGGACTGAGCAGTTCTTC. Residues: CASSAGRTEQFF.

A few counts support this clone. This chain joins TRBV18 and TRBJ2-6; 7 bases align to TRBD1. After removal of 6 bases from V and 0 bases from J, the junction contained 14 bases not matched to a gene. Germline loops: CDR1 KGHSH, CDR2 LQKENI. This CDR3 region has 19 residues. The CDR3 here is CASSSFRGQLRSGANVLTF. CDR3 nucleotides: TGTGCCAGCTCGTCCTTTCGGGGACAGTTACGCTCTGGGGCCAACGTCCTGACTTTC.

The chain is built from TRBV27 and TRBJ1-5, with TRBD1 matching over 9 bases. Germline V gene sequence: CDR1 MNHEY, CDR2 SMNVEV (reference sequence). The CDR3 contains 16 residues. The ends lost 0 bases at V and 3 bases at J; junction bases unmatched: 3. The CDR3 loop reads CASSLSGQGFNQPQHF. CDR3 in DNA: TGTGCCAGCAGTTTATCTGGACAGGGGTTCAATCAGCCCCAGCATTTT.

V and J are TRBV29-1 and TRBJ2-3; D perhaps matches TRBD1 (6 bases). The CDR3 is 14 residues long. Trimming removed 7 bases from V and 2 bases from J, with 16 bases in between. In germline, CDR1 is SQVTM, CDR2 ANQGSEA. The CDR3 here is CSAYRDTLTDTQYF. CDR3 bases: TGCAGCGCTTACCGGGACACACTCACAGATACGCAGTATTTT.

This chain joins TRBV5-1 and TRBJ2-1, with D possibly TRBD2 on 6 matching bases. V dropped 3 bases and J dropped 10 bases, with 11 bases sitting between them. This CDR3 has 12 amino acids. Germline V CDR1 and CDR2: SGHRS, YFSETQ. The CDR3: CASSSGLGEQFF. The CDR3, as DNA: TGCGCCAGCAGCTCGGGACTTGGGGAGCAGTTCTTC.

The V gene is TRBV7-9, the J gene TRBJ1-4; 9 bases are shared with TRBD1. This CDR3 has 16 amino acids. CDR1 SEHNR and CDR2 FQNEAQ come from the germline V gene (reference sequence). Germline trimming cut 0 bases from V and 2 bases from J; bases unmatched to any gene: 1. The CDR3 region is CASSLAGQGTNEKLFF. In DNA, the CDR3 is TGTGCCAGCAGCTTAGCGGGACAGGGTACTAATGAAAAACTGTTTTTT.

This clone was counted a single time. The genes are TRBV12-5 and TRBJ2-7; 10 bases agree with TRBD2. The CDR3 consists of 17 residues. The V gene end was trimmed by 6 bases and the J gene end by 0 bases; junction bases not matched to a gene: 11. CDR1 is LGHNT, CDR2 FRNRAP, per germline. The CDR3 loop is CASGPQTSGPSSYEQYF. CDR3 coding DNA: TGTGCTAGTGGCCCCCAGACTAGCGGGCCGAGCTCCTACGAGCAGTACTTC. The full variable domain, its missing parts supplied by reference TRBV12-5 and TRBJ2-7, is DARVTQTPRHKVTEMGQEVTMRCQPILGHNTVFWYRQTMMQGLELLAYFRNRAPLDDSGMPKDRFSAEMPDATLATLKIQPSEPRDSAVYFCASGPQTSGPSSYEQYFGPGTRLTVT.

V gene TRBV4-2 combines with J gene TRBJ2-7, with 10 positions matching TRBD1. V gave up 3 bases and J gave up 4 bases; unmatched junction bases: 6. From germline, CDR1 is LGHNA and CDR2 YNFKEQ. This CDR3 is 15 amino acids long. The CDR3 DNA sequence: TGTGCCAGCAGCCAGACCCGGGACAGGGGATACGAGCAGTACTTC. This translates into CASSQTRDRGYEQYF.

Details on this clone: Distinct nucleotide sequences in the sample also encode this CDR3. The chain combines TRBV10-1 with TRBJ1-6; 7 nucleotides align to TRBD1. Germline CDR1 and CDR2: WNHNN and SYGVQD (reference sequence). The CDR3 has 13 residues. After removal of 4 bases from V and 10 bases from J, the junction contained 4 bases not matched to a gene. DNA for the CDR3: TGCGCCAGCAGTGGACAGGGAGGATCACCCCTCCACTTT. As protein: CASSGQGGSPLHF.

The chain carries TRBV2 and TRBJ1-2; 8 bases match TRBD1. V dropped 4 bases and J dropped 4; count of bases not matched to a gene: 8. CDR3 size: 15 residues. Germline values: CDR1 SNHLY, CDR2 FYNNEI. The CDR3 spells CASSGTGSRTYGYTF. The CDR3 bases are TGTGCCAGCAGTGGGACAGGGTCGAGAACCTATGGCTACACCTTC. The variable domain in full, with the rest retrieved from reference TRBV2 and TRBJ1-2, is EPEVTQTPSHQVTQMGQEVILRCVPISNHLYFYWYRQILGQKVEFLVSFYNNEISEKSEIFDDQFSVERPDGSNFTLKIRSTKLEDSAMYFCASSGTGSRTYGYTFGSGTRLTVV.

V gene TRBV9 combines with J gene TRBJ1-1; TRBD1 matches 7 bases. The length of the CDR3 is 15 residues. V was pared by 0 bases and J by 2 bases, with 4 bases of the junction left unmatched. Germline V gives CDR1 SGDLS, CDR2 YYNGEE. CDR3: CASSVEGTDNTEAFF. The CDR3 coding sequence is TGTGCCAGCAGCGTAGAGGGGACAGATAACACTGAAGCTTTCTTT.

This sequence joins TRBV7-7 and TRBJ2-1, with 9 bases aligning to TRBD1. Germline lookup yields CDR1 SSHAT and CDR2 FNYEAQ (reference sequence). The CDR3 extends over 16 amino acids. Trimming took 5 bases from V and 7 from J; bases not matched to a gene: 12. The CDR3 nucleotides read TGTGCCAGCAGCGTACATCCGGGACAGGGTTTTAATGAGCAGTTCTTC. Amino acid sequence: CASSVHPGQGFNEQFF.

Note on this clone: At one end the junction does not follow the germline gene, possibly because of a read error. The rearrangement links TRBV27 to TRBJ1-4; 7 bases are a match to TRBD1. Germline V gives CDR1 MNHEY, CDR2 SMNVEV (reference sequence). This CDR3 has 14 residues. For the CDR3, the DNA is TGTGCCAGCAGTTCCCGGACAGGTTTTCTCCAACTCATTTTT. Its translation is CASSSRTGFLQLIF. The full variable domain, in which reference TRBV27 and TRBJ1-4 provide the parts outside the CDR3, is EAQVTQNPRYLITVTGKKLTVTCSQNMNHEYMSWYRQDPGLGLRQIYYSMNVEVTDKGDVPEGYKVSRKEKRNFPLILESPSPNQTSLYFCASSSRTGFLQLIFGSGTQLSVL.

V is TRBV12-3 or TRBV12-4 and J is TRBJ2-2, with D uncertain. The CDR3 runs 13 residues. The V end lost 5 bases, the J end lost 2 bases, and 6 bases lay between the germline ends. The CDR3 region is CASSTLNTGELFF. CDR3 nucleotide sequence: TGTGCCAGCAGTACTTTAAACACCGGGGAGCTGTTTTTT.

V is TRBV11-2 and J is TRBJ1-1; 7 nucleotides agree with TRBD1. The CDR3 is 14 amino acids. Germline-derived CDR1 and CDR2 are SGHAT and FQNNGV. The junction had 4 bases not matched to a gene; V was cut back by 4 bases and J by 2 bases. Here the CDR3 reads CASSSGGRNTEAFF. Written as DNA, the CDR3 is TGTGCCAGCAGCTCAGGGGGGAGAAACACTGAAGCTTTCTTT.

CDR3 residues: CASSQTPGAKNIQYF. The CDR3 coding sequence is TGTGCCAGCAGCCAAACCCCGGGAGCCAAAAACATTCAGTACTTC. The V call is TRBV14, the J call TRBJ2-4; D is uncertain. The ends were cut back, 2 bases at V and 0 bases at J, with 8 bases in the middle. The CDR3 is 15 amino acids. CDR1 SGHDN and CDR2 FVKESK come from the germline V gene.

This clone was counted ten times or more. J is TRBJ1-3 and V is TRBV5-6; TRBD1 matches at 7 bases. The CDR3 has 15 amino acids. V shed 4 bases and J 4 bases; nucleotides not matched to a gene: 8. Germline V gives CDR1 SGHDT, CDR2 YYEEEE. CDR3 sequence (DNA): TGTGCCAGCAGCCGAGAGACAGGGATAGGAAACACCATATATTTT. It is translated as CASSRETGIGNTIYF.

This rearrangement joins TRBV7-3 to TRBJ2-2, with TRBD2 matching over 14 bases. The germline CDR1 and CDR2 sequences are SGHTA and FQGTGA. CDR3 length equals 18 residues. V lost 6 bases, J lost 4 bases, and 10 bases stayed unmatched. The DNA of the CDR3 is TGTGCCAGCAGACCGACTAGCGGGAGGGCCCGGGGCACCGGGGAGCTGTTTTTT. The encoded protein is CASRPTSGRARGTGELFF.

The table lists this clone with a count of one. The CDR3 DNA sequence: TGCGCCAGCAGCTTGTTGACAGGGACCCAGTACGAGCAGTACTTC. It yields the protein CASSLLTGTQYEQYF. V usage is TRBV5-1 and J usage is TRBJ2-7; TRBD1 agrees at 7 bases. Germline CDR1 is SGHRS and CDR2 is YFSETQ. The CDR3 loop spans 15 amino acids. The V gene end was trimmed by 1 base and the J gene end by 4 bases; junction bases not matched to a gene: 8.

V usage is TRBV7-2 and J usage is TRBJ1-2, with 7 nucleotides matching TRBD1. This CDR3 region has 15 residues. V gave up 5 bases and J gave up 5 bases; unmatched junction bases: 11. Per the germline V gene, CDR1 is SGHTA and CDR2 is FQGNSA. The CDR3 region is CASSPRGTDAYGYTF. DNA for the CDR3: TGTGCCAGCAGCCCCAGGGGGACAGATGCTTATGGCTACACCTTC. Complete variable domain (other parts from reference TRBV7-2 and TRBJ1-2): GAGVSQSPSNKVTEKGKDVELRCDPISGHTALYWYRQSLGQGLEFLIYFQGNSAPDKSGLPSDRFSAERTGGSVSTLTIQRTQQEDSAVYLCASSPRGTDAYGYTFGSGTRLTVV.

Comments on this clone: The sample carries other DNA sequences with the same CDR3. The V call is TRBV10-3, the J call TRBJ1-5, with 9 bases that match TRBD1. The germline V gene has CDR1 ENHRY and CDR2 SYGVKD. CDR3 size: 15 residues. The junction had 3 bases not matched to a gene; V was cut back by 4 bases and J by 2 bases. CDR3 DNA: TGTGCCATCAGTGCGGACAGGGGTGGCAATCAGCCCCAGCATTTT. Translated: CAISADRGGNQPQHF.

The chain is built from TRBV28 and TRBJ1-1; TRBD1 matches 8 bases. This CDR3 region has 14 residues. CDR1 is MDHEN and CDR2 is SYDVKM in the germline V gene. V was pared by 4 bases and J by 5 bases, with 6 bases of the junction left unmatched. In nucleotides, the CDR3 is TGTGCCAGCAGTTGGCAGGGGGCTGGGACTGAAGCTTTCTTT. Its translation is CASSWQGAGTEAFF.

In the case of this clone: At the DNA level, this CDR3 is encoded by other sequences in the same sample as well. The chain couples TRBV5-1 to TRBJ2-7, with TRBD1 identical over 12 bases. CDR3 length equals 14 residues. J was trimmed by 6 bases and V by 3 bases; bases with no gene match: 4. CDR1 SGHRS and CDR2 YFSETQ come from the germline V gene. CDR3 sequence (DNA): TGCGCCAGCAGCTCCGGGACAGGGGGCTTCGAGCAGTACTTC. It specifies CASSSGTGGFEQYF.

The J gene is TRBJ1-4, the V gene TRBV3-1 (or the pseudogene TRBV3-2); D possibly corresponds to TRBD1 (6 bases). This CDR3 comprises 16 residues. With 4 bases removed from V and 7 bases from J, the gap between germline ends came to 19 bases. Looked up from germline, CDR1 is LGHDT and CDR2 is YNNKEL (reference sequence). The CDR3 DNA follows: TGTGCCAGCAGCCGCCTTGGGCAGGGGCCGGGTGAAAAACTGTTTTTT. Its translation is CASSRLGQGPGEKLFF.

V usage is TRBV12-3 or TRBV12-4 and J usage is TRBJ1-2; D gene ambiguous. V lost 9 bases and J lost 5, with 10 bases in between. The CDR3 totals 11 residues. The CDR3 nucleotides are TGTGCCAGTGAGGGTGTGTATGGCTACACCTTC. It encodes CASEGVYGYTF.